The 21 T cell receptor beta chains listed next were all sequenced from one sample in a study of control samples from healthy donors and cancer patients. Generated by immunoSEQ multiplex PCR, the TCRdb table keeps only in-frame clones and is missing some. The table lists about 170,000 clones, approximately 86% of them singletons. Sequences were obtained from blood. All receptors derive from a woman aged 25 to 39 in good health.

The chain couples TRBV28 to TRBJ1-2; 8 bases are shared with TRBD1. Trimming removed 6 bases from V and 8 bases from J; junction bases left unmatched: 11. The CDR3 is 14 amino acids. Germline lookup yields CDR1 MDHEN and CDR2 SYDVKM. This chain's CDR3 is CASSSGQVPGGYTF. CDR3 nucleotides: TGTGCCAGCAGCTCGGGACAGGTCCCGGGCGGCTACACCTTC.

On this clone itself: Other DNA sequences of this sample code for an identical CDR3. V and J are TRBV3-1 (or the pseudogene TRBV3-2) and TRBJ2-1; D is possibly TRBD2 (5 bases). This CDR3 spans 12 amino acids. Trimming left V 1 base short and J 7 bases short, with 5 bases between. Germline V gene data show CDR1 as LGHDT and CDR2 as YNNKEL (reference sequence). CDR3 sequence (DNA): TGTGCCAGCAGCCAAGGGAGGAATGAGCAGTTCTTC. Translating gives CASSQGRNEQFF.

The rearrangement joins TRBV7-2 to TRBJ1-5, with 9 bases aligning to TRBD1. Germline values: CDR1 SGHTA, CDR2 FQGNSA. J gave up 5 bases and V 2 bases, and 16 bases lay outside the gene matches. This CDR3 is 19 amino acids long. The CDR3 region has the DNA TGTGCCAGCAGCTTACGGGTGTACATGCTGGGACAGGGCTATCAGCCCCAGCATTTT. The encoded protein is CASSLRVYMLGQGYQPQHF.

The V gene is TRBV28, the J gene TRBJ1-1, with D unresolved. The germline CDR1 and CDR2 sequences are MDHEN and SYDVKM. Trimming removed 5 bases at V and 1 base at J, with 5 bases between. CDR3 size: 12 residues. The CDR3 DNA reads as TGTGCCAGCAGTGAGAGGAACACTGAAGCTTTCTTT. Its protein product is CASSERNTEAFF.

The CDR3 sequence is CASRALLAPEPYGYTF. CDR3 in DNA: TGTGCCAGCAGAGCCTTACTCGCCCCGGAACCCTATGGCTACACCTTC. The chain employs TRBV27 and TRBJ1-2; D is uncertain. This CDR3 region has 16 residues. The germline V gene encodes CDR1 MNHEY and CDR2 SMNVEV (reference sequence). Trimming removed 6 bases from V and 4 bases from J, with 21 bases in between.

This chain joins TRBV5-1 and TRBJ2-7; 8 nucleotides agree with TRBD1. V lost 0 bases to trimming and J lost 5 bases; unmatched junction nucleotides: 4. The CDR3 extends over 14 amino acids. Germline values: CDR1 SGHRS, CDR2 YFSETQ. This CDR3 reads CASSLGQGSDEQYF. CDR3 nucleotides: TGCGCCAGCAGCTTGGGACAGGGGAGCGACGAGCAGTACTTC.

This clone was counted a single time. The chain combines TRBV7-2 with TRBJ2-7; 13 positions agree with TRBD2. V was pared by 5 bases and J by 2 bases, with 9 bases of the junction left unmatched. Germline loops: CDR1 SGHTA, CDR2 FQGNSA. This CDR3 has 17 amino acids. CDR3 sequence reads: CASSPFSGTSGTYEQYF. CDR3 bases: TGTGCCAGCAGCCCATTCTCAGGGACTAGCGGGACCTACGAGCAGTACTTC.

The CDR3 coding sequence is TGTGCCAGCTCACCACTATCGGGACAGGGGGCCTATGGCTACACCTTC. It specifies CASSPLSGQGAYGYTF. This chain connects TRBV18 to TRBJ1-2; 12 bases line up with TRBD1. The CDR3 is 16 residues long. V lost 1 base, J lost 4 bases, and 4 bases stayed unmatched. The germline gives CDR1 KGHSH, CDR2 LQKENI.

This clone was observed a few times. The V call is TRBV6-4, the J call TRBJ2-6; D not certain. The CDR3 has 14 amino acids. Trimming cost V 4 bases and J 0 bases, with 4 bases left between them. Per germline, CDR1 MRHNA and CDR2 SNTAGT. The CDR3 DNA is TGTGCCAGCAGTGGAGGCTCTGGGGCCAACGTCCTGACTTTC. Translated: CASSGGSGANVLTF.

The chain recombines TRBV2 with TRBJ2-2, with 11 bases matching TRBD2. Germline V gene data show CDR1 as SNHLY and CDR2 as FYNNEI. V trimming: 1 base; J trimming: 2 bases; junction bases outside the gene matches: 9. The CDR3 totals 19 residues. CDR3 protein: CASSEESGLAVLNTGELFF. CDR3 in DNA: TGTGCCAGCAGTGAAGAATCGGGACTAGCGGTGCTTAACACCGGGGAGCTGTTTTTT.

The J gene is TRBJ2-5, the V gene TRBV27; TRBD1 might be the D (5 bases). V gave up 4 bases and J gave up 2 bases, with 11 bases separating them. Germline-derived CDR1 and CDR2 are MNHEY and SMNVEV (reference sequence). The CDR3 loop spans 14 amino acids. The CDR3 sequence is CASSSGHTQETQYF. DNA of the CDR3: TGTGCCAGCAGTTCCGGACATACACAAGAGACCCAGTACTTC.

This rearrangement joins TRBV28 to TRBJ1-2; tentative D call: TRBD1 (5 bases). The CDR3 has 14 amino acids. Looked up from germline, CDR1 is MDHEN and CDR2 is SYDVKM. V lost 1 base to trimming and J lost 4 bases, with 10 bases between them. Here the CDR3 DNA reads TGTGCCAGCAGTTTATATCAGGGCCTCTATGGCTACACCTTC. Protein sequence: CASSLYQGLYGYTF.

A few counts support this clone. The rearrangement joins TRBV12-5 to TRBJ2-1; TRBD1 might be the D (6 bases). V was cut by 6 bases and J by 0 bases, with 15 bases left in between. Germline values: CDR1 LGHNT, CDR2 FRNRAP. The CDR3 covers 16 residues. The CDR3 spells CASGKEQGSSYNEQFF. DNA of the CDR3: TGTGCTAGTGGGAAGGAACAGGGAAGCTCCTACAATGAGCAGTTCTTC.

This chain joins TRBV3-1 (or the pseudogene TRBV3-2) and TRBJ2-1; 12 bases map to TRBD2. Germline CDR1 is LGHDT and CDR2 is YNNKEL (reference sequence). The trim removed 4 bases at V and 1 base at J, leaving 2 bases unmatched. There are 16 residues in the CDR3. The CDR3 DNA sequence: TGTGCCAGCAGCCGCACTAGCGGGAGGTCCTACAATGAGCAGTTCTTC. Translating it yields CASSRTSGRSYNEQFF.

V is TRBV4-1 and J is TRBJ2-1; D ambiguous. V was trimmed by 3 bases and J by 5 bases, leaving 8 bases between them. The CDR3 sequence is 13 residues long. CDR1 and CDR2 from the germline V gene are MGHRA and YSYEKL. CDR3 sequence (DNA): TGCGCCAGCAGCCAGGTTGCCGACAATGAGCAGTTCTTC. Translated, it gives CASSQVADNEQFF.

This sequence joins TRBV5-1 and TRBJ1-6; D not resolved. Germline-derived CDR1 and CDR2 are SGHRS and YFSETQ. V was pared by 0 bases and J by 11 bases, with 9 bases between. The CDR3 spans 13 residues. CDR3 DNA sequence: TGCGCCAGCAGCTTGGACACAGATACACCCCTCCACTTT. It translates to CASSLDTDTPLHF.

CDR3 residues: CASSQTTSESSEQYF. The DNA of the CDR3 is TGCGCCAGCAGCCAAACGACTAGCGAAAGTTCCGAGCAGTACTTC. The rearrangement uses TRBV4-1 and TRBJ2-7; the match to TRBD2 covers 8 bases. CDR1 is MGHRA, CDR2 YSYEKL, per germline. CDR3 length: 15 amino acids. Germline trimming cut 2 bases from V and 6 bases from J; bases unmatched to any gene: 9.

On this clone itself: A much larger clone differs by one base, so this may be a read error. Other DNA sequences from this sample encode an identical CDR3 as well. The chain carries TRBV18 and TRBJ2-7, with 9 bases identical to TRBD2. From germline, CDR1 is KGHSH and CDR2 LQKENI. Trimming took 6 bases from V and 4 from J; bases not matched to a gene: 7. The length of the CDR3 is 14 residues. DNA for the CDR3: TGTGCCAGCTCGCCCGGGCGGGGGGGGTACGAGCAGTACGTC. Amino acids: CASSPGRGGYEQYV.

The rearrangement links TRBV19 to TRBJ1-6, with a possible D match to TRBD1 (5 bases). V was cut by 8 bases and J by 7 bases, with 15 bases left in between. Looked up from germline, CDR1 is LNHDA and CDR2 is SQIVND (reference sequence). The CDR3 is 14 residues long. The CDR3 region is CASRTRGENSPLHF. The CDR3 region has the DNA TGTGCCAGTCGGACCCGGGGGGAAAATTCACCCCTCCACTTT.

This chain uses TRBV6-5 with TRBJ1-2; D is possibly TRBD1 (5 bases). Between the trimmed V and J ends, which lost 7 bases and 5 bases, there was a span of 17 bases. The CDR3 covers 14 residues. Germline V gene data show CDR1 as MNHEY and CDR2 as SVGAGI. The chain's CDR3 is CASNLDDSAYGYTF. As DNA, the CDR3 is TGTGCCAGCAACCTCGACGACAGTGCTTATGGCTACACCTTC.

The chain couples TRBV28 to TRBJ2-1; the match to TRBD2 covers 8 bases. The CDR3 consists of 16 residues. In germline, CDR1 is MDHEN, CDR2 SYDVKM. Unmatched junction bases numbered 13, after V lost 5 bases and J lost 7 bases. The CDR3 here is CASSGGSGRRRNEQFF. The CDR3 DNA reads as TGTGCCAGCAGTGGGGGCAGCGGGAGAAGAAGGAATGAGCAGTTCTTC.